One sample yielded the 11 T cell receptor beta chains listed below, sequenced in a study of blood T cell repertoires in COVID-19 (TCRdb year 2020). Libraries came from the immunoSEQ multiplex PCR assay. TCRdb mirrors the immuneACCESS table, restricted to in-frame sequences. Some clones are absent from its copies; in checked studies, under half trace to an unresolved V gene, and the reason for the others is unknown. This sample has roughly 99,000 clones in its table, and 75% to 85% of those were observed once. The ten largest account for over 15% of the sample. Source material: peripheral blood. The origin of the receptors is a woman over 75 with active or convalescent COVID-19.

CDR3 region: CASSLPGNTEAFF. The CDR3 coding sequence is TGTGCCAGCAGCTTACCGGGGAACACTGAAGCTTTCTTT. The chain links TRBV7-2 to TRBJ1-1, with unresolved D. Germline-derived CDR1 and CDR2 are SGHTA and FQGNSA. V was shortened by 2 bases and J by 1 base, with 5 bases between the two germline ends. The CDR3 is 13 residues long.

The chain uses TRBV7-9 and TRBJ2-4; D is unclear. V was trimmed by 1 base and J by 0 bases, leaving 10 bases between them. This CDR3 contains 16 residues. CDR1 is SEHNR, CDR2 FQNEAQ, per germline (reference sequence). CDR3 loop: CASSLVNSSAKNIQYF. The CDR3, as DNA: TGTGCCAGCAGCTTAGTGAACAGCTCAGCCAAAAACATTCAGTACTTC.

This chain connects TRBV9 to TRBJ2-2; tentative D call: TRBD1 (6 bases). CDR1 and CDR2 (germline): SGDLS, YYNGEE. The CDR3 spans 16 residues. The V end was cut by 4 bases, the J end by 0 bases, with 13 bases between. CDR3 protein: CASSTGGYANTGELFF. CDR3 DNA sequence: TGTGCCAGCAGCACTGGGGGCTACGCGAACACCGGGGAGCTGTTTTTT.

For the CDR3, the DNA is TGCGCCAGCAGCCGAAGGACAGGGGATAATCAGCCCCAGCATTTT. This encodes CASSRRTGDNQPQHF. V and J are TRBV4-1 and TRBJ1-5; 9 bases line up with TRBD1. The CDR3 has 15 residues. Germline CDR1 and CDR2: MGHRA and YSYEKL. With V trimmed by 4 bases and J by 4 bases, 5 bases remained unmatched.

The V gene is TRBV20-1, the J gene TRBJ2-1; 7 positions match TRBD2. J lost 11 bases, V lost 3 bases, and 4 bases had no gene match. The CDR3 contains 11 residues. The V gene's germline CDR1 is DFQATT and CDR2 SNEGSKA (reference sequence). In DNA form, the CDR3 reads TGCAGTGCTAGCCCACTAGCGAAGCAGTTCTTC. It translates to CSASPLAKQFF.

The chain employs TRBV11-1 and TRBJ2-1; perhaps TRBD1 as D (5 bases). There are 15 residues in the CDR3. Trimming cost V 1 base and J 0 bases, with 7 bases left between them. CDR1 and CDR2 from the germline V gene are SGHAT and FQDESV (reference sequence). The DNA of the CDR3 is TGTGCCAGCAGCTTAGGTCAGGGCTCCTACAATGAGCAGTTCTTC. It codes for CASSLGQGSYNEQFF.

This clone was detected a few times. The chain has TRBV30 and TRBJ2-3; D may be TRBD2 (5 bases). The ends were cut back, 2 bases at V and 1 base at J, with 10 bases in the middle. Germline-derived CDR1 and CDR2 are GTSNPN and SVGIG (reference sequence). CDR3 length equals 14 residues. The CDR3 nucleotides are TGTGCCTGGAGTAACGGGATTGGCACAGATACGCAGTATTTT. Protein: CAWSNGIGTDTQYF.

The V gene is TRBV7-2, the J gene TRBJ2-7, with 13 bases aligning to TRBD2. V was clipped by 4 bases and J by 3 bases; unmatched bases: 6. The CDR3 loop spans 16 amino acids. Germline V gene lookup returns CDR1 SGHTA and CDR2 FQGNSA. For the CDR3, the DNA is TGTGCCAGCAGCTACGCCGGGACTAGCGGGAACTACGAGCAGTACTTC. This encodes CASSYAGTSGNYEQYF.

V is TRBV10-3 and J is TRBJ2-7; no clear D. Germline CDR1 is ENHRY and CDR2 is SYGVKD. V was shortened by 5 bases and J by 5 bases, with 13 bases between the two germline ends. The CDR3 totals 13 residues. CDR3 DNA: TGTGCCATCAGTTTGAGTAGTAACGACGAGCAGTACTTC. Its translation: CAISLSSNDEQYF.

This clone was observed a single time. The rearrangement links TRBV7-2 to TRBJ1-5, with D possibly being TRBD1 (5 bases). CDR1 and CDR2 (germline): SGHTA, FQGNSA. The V and J ends lost 8 bases and 5 bases respectively, with 22 bases between them. CDR3 length equals 16 residues. The CDR3 reads CASGLQGGAADQPQHF. The CDR3 DNA sequence: TGTGCCAGCGGCCTCCAAGGCGGGGCAGCGGATCAGCCCCAGCATTTT.

V and J are TRBV7-9 and TRBJ1-5; no definite D call. This CDR3 is 12 amino acids long. V shed 3 bases and J shed 6 bases, with 6 bases lying between them. In germline, CDR1 is SEHNR, CDR2 FQNEAQ (reference sequence). The CDR3, as DNA: TGTGCCAGCAGCTTGAACGGTCAGCCCCAGCATTTT. This sequence encodes CASSLNGQPQHF. Combining the CDR3 with reference TRBV7-9 and TRBJ1-5 gives the whole variable domain DTGVSQNPRHKITKRGQNVTFRCDPISEHNRLYWYRQTLGQGPEFLTYFQNEAQLEKSRLLSDRFSAERPKGSFSTLEIQRTEQGDSAMYLCASSLNGQPQHFGDGTRLSIL.